This TCR beta chain was recovered during a study of T-cell memory formation after mild COVID-19. Across the whole study: TCR clusters were mostly confined to one donor each. Study-level points and caveats: Second-wave clones reaching peak frequency on day 37 lacked confirmed SARS-CoV-2 specificity. CD4+ bias marked clones expanding day 15 to 37, unlike balanced contracting clones.

UMIs and sample barcodes were carried by the TCR alpha and TCR beta cDNA libraries that 5'RACE produced using constant-segment primers. TCRdb passed the 5' RACE reads through MiXCR, listing each CDR3 protein once. The data contain hundreds of thousands of distinct CDR3 sequences, 15% to 20% of them singletons. This clonotype was seen a few times. Its antigen is undetermined. The CDR3 contains 13 residues. The trim removed 9 bases at V and 6 bases at J, leaving 4 bases unmatched. CDR1 KGHDR and CDR2 SFDVKD come from the germline V gene. The sequencing input was PBMCs or a T cell subset sorted from them (not recorded which). The chain has TRBV24-1 and TRBJ2-2; 9 bases are a match to TRBD1. The sequence was obtained from an adult woman who had mild COVID-19 (a few samples of this study predate the infection). Cell type and time point are not known. This CDR3 is CATRDRDSGELFF. CDR3 sequence (DNA): TGTGCCACCCGGGACAGGGACTCCGGGGAGCTGTTTTTT.